Given below is one T cell receptor (beta chain) in context. The antigen is not known. The sample is drawn from a study of cytomegalovirus exposure and HLA in healthy donors. Study-level background: Earlier results showed 120 million or so unique TCR beta sequences derived from about 179 million T cells. General study points: Overall, approximately 150 TCR beta chains were annotated as cytomegalovirus-associated. CMV serostatus was the only recorded immune exposure for donors.

The primer mix had 60 Vbeta and 13 Jbeta primers. Methods used by the authors: Roughly 10 million shared chains were among approximately 80 million unique TCR beta chains counted in a later analysis. Only in-frame clones appear in the TCRdb table, and some are missing; sequencing was by immunoSEQ multiplex PCR. The D gene and trimming were derived from the DNA, and the V and J assignments and clone size from that table. The data show some 250,000 clones, around 80% seen once. This CDR3 is 16 amino acids long. V lost 3 bases and J lost 0, with 9 bases in between. CDR1 and CDR2 (germline): SGHTA, FQGNSA.

The TCR sequence derives from a woman between 40 and 50 years old in good health and CMV-seropositive. Sequenced sample: PBMCs. The chain uses TRBV7-2 and TRBJ1-6; D gene ambiguous. CDR3 residues: CASSLRLLSYNSPLHF. CDR3 nucleotide sequence: TGTGCCAGCAGCTTGCGGCTACTCTCCTATAATTCACCCCTCCACTTT.